The source of this TCR beta chain is a study of blood T cell repertoires in COVID-19. The overall study: Sites across the United States, Italy and Spain contributed samples from acute and convalescent COVID-19. Sample material is recorded as cDNA or gDNA derived from T cells, B-cell-depleted T cells, or PBMCs.

Sequencing was performed with immunoSEQ multiplex PCR; in TCRdb, only in-frame clones are kept and a portion is missing. The data contain about 200,000 clones, about nine tenths of them seen just once; the ten biggest clones take up roughly 4.5%. The CDR3 covers 14 residues. Germline V gives CDR1 MNHEY, CDR2 SMNVEV (reference sequence). V was clipped by 5 bases and J by 6 bases; unmatched bases: 4. The sequencing input was peripheral blood. The chain couples TRBV27 to TRBJ1-4; the match to TRBD1 covers 9 bases. The TCR comes from a man in his fifties with acute or convalescent COVID-19. DNA of the CDR3: TGTGCCAGCAGTCCTCGACAGGGGGATGAAAAACTGTTTTTT. The encoded protein is CASSPRQGDEKLFF.